One and the same sample provided the 5 T cell receptor beta chains below, sequenced in a study of T cells in Graves' hyperthyroidism and ophthalmopathy. RNA transcripts were the template for amplifying TCR beta CDR3 regions. Carried out on the TCR CDR3, a first-round RT-PCR used the HTBI primer set. TCRdb re-derived calls from the multiplex PCR reads in MiXCR, one entry per CDR3 protein. This table holds about 350,000 distinct CDR3 sequences, approximately 13% found once. The sequenced sample was blood. The receptor source for this set is a woman under 40 with Graves' hyperthyroidism.

This clonotype was found many times. The genes are TRBV28 and TRBJ2-5; D perhaps matches TRBD2 (5 bases). V was pared by 7 bases and J by 0 bases, with 21 bases between. Germline CDR1 MDHEN, CDR2 SYDVKM. The CDR3 extends over 17 amino acids. CDR3 residues: CASTSVLGGSHQETQYF. The CDR3 DNA reads TGTGCCAGCACAAGTGTGTTAGGCGGGTCCCACCAAGAGACCCAGTACTTC.

This sequence joins TRBV13 and TRBJ2-7; weak D call: TRBD1 (5 bases). The V gene's germline CDR1 is PRHDT and CDR2 FYEKMQ (reference sequence). CDR3 length: 16 residues. V lost 3 bases and J 3 bases, leaving 18 bases between the germline ends. The CDR3 region has the DNA TGTGCCAGCAGCTTGGGCCGAGGACATCTACTCTACGAGCAGTACTTC. Its protein is CASSLGRGHLLYEQYF.

This clonotype appeared many times. This chain uses TRBV2 with TRBJ1-6; D is undetermined. Trimming stripped 8 bases from V and 0 bases from J, with 17 bases between. The CDR3 runs to 17 residues. Germline V gene data show CDR1 as SNHLY and CDR2 as FYNNEI. The CDR3 DNA follows: TGTGCCAGCGCCCCGAGGCCTTCGACCTCCTATAATTCACCCCTCCACTTT. It encodes CASAPRPSTSYNSPLHF.

This clonotype occurred a few times. The chain combines TRBV5-6 with TRBJ2-1; the match to TRBD2 covers 8 bases. The V and J ends lost 0 bases and 6 bases, in that order; junction bases with no gene match: 5. The CDR3 has 15 amino acids. Germline CDR1 reads SGHDT; CDR2 reads YYEEEE. The CDR3 reads CASSLVSGSTNEQFF. The CDR3 DNA reads TGTGCCAGCAGCTTGGTGAGCGGGAGCACCAATGAGCAGTTCTTC.

The chain links TRBV7-2 to TRBJ1-1; the D is unclear. Germline CDR1 and CDR2: SGHTA and FQGNSA. This CDR3 is built from 14 residues. V was cut by 7 bases and J by 5 bases, with 17 bases left in between. This CDR3 reads CASTRTITGTEAFF. The CDR3 DNA is TGTGCCAGCACCAGGACCATCACGGGAACTGAAGCTTTCTTT.